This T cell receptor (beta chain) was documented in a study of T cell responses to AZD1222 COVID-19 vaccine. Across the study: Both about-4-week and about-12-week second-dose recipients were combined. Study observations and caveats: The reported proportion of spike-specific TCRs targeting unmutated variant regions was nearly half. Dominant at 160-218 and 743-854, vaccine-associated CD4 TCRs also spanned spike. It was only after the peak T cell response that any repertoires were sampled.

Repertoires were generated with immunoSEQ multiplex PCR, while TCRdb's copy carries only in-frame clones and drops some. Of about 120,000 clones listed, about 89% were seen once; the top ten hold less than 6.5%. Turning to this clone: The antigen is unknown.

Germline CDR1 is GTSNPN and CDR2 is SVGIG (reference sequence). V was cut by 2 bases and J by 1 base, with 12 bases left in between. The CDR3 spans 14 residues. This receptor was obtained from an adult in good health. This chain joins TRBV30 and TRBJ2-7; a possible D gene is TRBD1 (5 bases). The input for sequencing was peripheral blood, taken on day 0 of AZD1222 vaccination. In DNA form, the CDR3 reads TGTGCCTGGAGTTTCCGGCAGGGTTCCTACGAGCAGTACTTC. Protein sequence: CAWSFRQGSYEQYF.